This TCR beta chain was identified in a study of blood T cells in healthy people across ages. Findings of the study overall: What prevented conclusive comparison of naive and antigen-experienced cells was that PBMCs were unsorted.

This clonotype came up many times. The target antigen is unknown. Through a sample-barcoded 5' primer and a J-beta primer mix, a second PCR was run for roughly 6 to 11 cycles. TCRdb re-analysed the 5' RACE reads in MiXCR, keeping a single row per CDR3 protein. The sample gives about 930,000 distinct CDR3 sequences, almost 30% of which show up once; more than 8.5% is in the top ten. These data were likewise used in another study, on T cells of mothers and their children.

Source material: blood. This TCR was sampled from a woman between 40 and 55 years old in good health.

The CDR3 loop reads CSAGRAKIYNEQFF. In DNA, the CDR3 is TGCAGTGCGGGCAGGGCAAAGATATACAATGAGCAGTTCTTC. V usage is TRBV20-1 and J usage is TRBJ2-1; tentative D call: TRBD1 (5 bases). Trimming shortened V by 6 bases and J by 4 bases, and 16 bases separated the two germline ends. Germline CDR1 DFQATT, CDR2 SNEGSKA (reference sequence). CDR3 length equals 14 residues.